This T cell receptor (beta chain) was captured by sequencing in a study of prognosis after radiotherapy for stage I lung cancer. Study context: Aged roughly 50 to 84 years, with a median of approximately 78 years, the patients were 13 men and roughly six women.

There are a few counts of this clonotype. V was pared by 0 bases and J by 7 bases, with 13 bases between. The CDR3 is 14 amino acids. The germline V gene has CDR1 DFQATT and CDR2 SNEGSKA (reference sequence). From genomic DNA, TCR beta CDR3 was amplified by two-round multiplex PCR. The first round of PCR was done with primers that matched each TRBV and TRBJ gene. A second round of PCR was carried out using universal primers. From the multiplex PCR reads, TCRdb called clonotypes with MiXCR, one entry per CDR3 protein. The sample holds about 16,000 distinct CDR3 sequences; about 40% are singletons and the top ten take 30% to 50%.

The chain has TRBV20-1 and TRBJ2-1; D may correspond to TRBD1 or TRBD2 (5 bases each). Source: PBMCs, taken before or after stereotactic body radiation therapy (not recorded which). The receptor's source is a donor of 50 years or more with non-small cell lung cancer. The CDR3 here is CSARDPGPRNEQFF. As DNA, the CDR3 is TGCAGTGCTAGAGACCCGGGGCCGAGAAATGAGCAGTTCTTC.